The source of this T cell receptor (beta chain) is a study of T cell repertoires and HLA-DP antigens. Amplification used primers for 54 TRBV and 13 TRBJ segments. TCRdb keeps only in-frame clones here, not all; method: immunoSEQ multiplex PCR. The table shows approximately 89,000 clones, with about 89% occurring only once. To note about this clone: What it binds is unknown.

Per the germline V gene, CDR1 is GTSNPN and CDR2 is SVGIG (reference sequence). This CDR3 is built from 13 residues. After removal of 7 bases from V and 8 bases from J, the junction contained 13 bases not matched to a gene. Material for sequencing was CD4+ T cells from PBMCs. The rearrangement joins TRBV30 to TRBJ1-2, with 7 bases matching TRBD1. The TCR was taken from a man in his fifties or sixties in good health and CMV-seronegative. CDR3 sequence reads: CASHTGQSFGYTF. The CDR3, as DNA: TGTGCCTCCCATACGGGACAGAGCTTCGGCTACACCTTC. The full variable domain, completed using reference TRBV30 and TRBJ1-2, is SQTIHQWPATLVQPVGSPLSLECTVEGTSNPNLYWYRQAAGRGLQLLFYSVGIGQISSEVPQNLSASRPQDRQFILSSKKLLLSDSGFYLCASHTGQSFGYTFGSGTRLTVV.